The rows below give T cell receptor beta chains drawn from one sample of a study of T cells in Graves' hyperthyroidism and ophthalmopathy. A single record per CDR3 protein comes from TCRdb applying MiXCR to the multiplex PCR reads. The sample has almost 350,000 distinct CDR3 sequences, 15% to 20% seen once. Sequencing used blood. The receptors here all came from a middle-aged woman with Graves' ophthalmopathy. Both conserved end residues are part of each CDR3. The order of the fields is J gene, clone size, V gene, D gene, CDR3 protein, CDR3 DNA. A D gene is named only where the DNA matches it firmly. Some rows have no size entry. The others give once, few or many, or a class for an expanded clone.

TRBJ1-6,many,TRBV19,NA,CASKQGSYNSPLHF,TGTGCCAGTAAGCAGGGATCTTATAATTCACCCCTCCACTTT
TRBJ2-6,NA,TRBV28,NA,CASSPPDRTNVLTF,TGTGCCAGCAGTCCTCCCGACAGGACCAACGTCCTGACTTTC
TRBJ2-1,few,TRBV5-1,TRBD2,CASSFGLAGYNEQFF,TGCGCCAGCAGCTTCGGACTAGCGGGTTACAATGAGCAGTTCTTC
TRBJ1-2,many,TRBV5-1,NA,CASSLEQGKHGYTF,TGCGCCAGCAGCTTGGAGCAGGGGAAACATGGCTACACCTTC
TRBJ1-6,NA,TRBV2,NA,CASSVSQNNSPLHF,TGTGCCAGCAGTGTTAGCCAAAATAATTCACCCCTCCACTTT
TRBJ1-2,many,TRBV11-2,NA,CASRHTDYYGYTF,TGTGCCAGCAGACATACTGACTACTATGGCTACACCTTC
TRBJ2-5,NA,TRBV6-2/TRBV6-3,TRBD1,CASSYSSRDRGKTQYF,TGTGCCAGCAGTTACTCGTCCCGGGACAGGGGAAAGACCCAGTACTTC
TRBJ2-2,many,TRBV13,TRBD2,CASSSGRPSVHTGELFF,TGTGCCAGCAGCTCCGGGAGGCCTAGCGTCCATACCGGGGAGCTGTTTTTT
TRBJ2-7,many,TRBV11-1,TRBD2,CASSLALAGGSDEQYF,TGTGCCAGCAGCTTAGCGCTCGCGGGAGGCTCTGACGAGCAGTACTTC
TRBJ1-1,many,TRBV7-2,NA,CASSLAGGLNTEAFF,TGTGCCAGCAGCTTAGCGGGGGGGTTGAACACTGAAGCTTTCTTT
TRBJ1-5,once,TRBV12-5,TRBD1,CASGLETGGGQPQHF,TGTGCTAGTGGTTTGGAGACAGGGGGCGGACAGCCCCAGCATTTT
TRBJ1-2,many,TRBV28,NA,CASSLNPGGYTF,TGTGCCAGCAGTTTAAATCCAGGTGGCTACACCTTC
TRBJ2-7,many,TRBV6-5,NA,CASSYERNYEQYF,TGTGCCAGCAGTTATGAGAGGAACTACGAGCAGTACTTC
TRBJ2-5,many,TRBV10-3,NA,CAISTLLSETQYF,TGTGCCATCAGTACACTCCTCTCAGAGACCCAGTACTTC
TRBJ2-7,many,TRBV6-1,TRBD1,CASSPTGDINEQYF,TGTGCCAGCAGCCCGACAGGGGATATCAACGAGCAGTACTTC
TRBJ2-7,many,TRBV15,NA,CATSREARTSYEQYF,TGTGCCACCAGCAGAGAAGCGCGCACCTCCTACGAGCAGTACTTC
TRBJ1-6,few,TRBV6-5,TRBD1,CASTSGTGIAPLHF,TGTGCCAGCACTTCCGGGACAGGGATTGCACCCCTCCACTTT
TRBJ1-2,many,TRBV7-6,NA,CASGLGANYGYTF,TGTGCCAGCGGCTTAGGAGCTAACTATGGCTACACCTTC
TRBJ2-7,many,TRBV10-3,TRBD1,CAISDRDRGLYEQYF,TGTGCCATCAGTGACAGGGACAGGGGGCTCTACGAGCAGTACTTC
TRBJ1-5,many,TRBV15,NA,CATSRGQGNQPQHF,TGTGCCACCAGCAGAGGACAGGGCAATCAGCCCCAGCATTTT
TRBJ2-7,NA,TRBV6-1,NA,CASRLHPSYEQYF,TGTGCCAGCAGACTCCATCCCTCCTACGAGCAGTACTTC
TRBJ1-5,NA,TRBV19,NA,CASSQERLQPQHF,TGTGCCAGTAGTCAAGAACGTTTGCAGCCCCAGCATTTT
TRBJ1-5,NA,TRBV5-1,NA,CASSPLPGNNQPQHF,TGCGCCAGCAGCCCACTCCCGGGCAACAATCAGCCCCAGCATTTT
TRBJ1-5,many,TRBV19,TRBD1,CASSPHRGWVGNQPQHF,TGTGCCAGTAGTCCTCACAGGGGTTGGGTTGGCAATCAGCCCCAGCATTTT
TRBJ2-7,many,TRBV7-9,NA,CASSSETQGWNEQYF,TGTGCCAGCAGCTCAGAGACGCAGGGGTGGAACGAGCAGTACTTC
TRBJ2-7,many,TRBV6-5,TRBD2,CASSLSISGSMGEQYF,TGTGCCAGCAGTTTATCGATTAGCGGGAGTATGGGCGAGCAGTACTTC
TRBJ1-1,NA,TRBV6-1,NA,CASSATVAENTEAFF,TGTGCCAGCAGTGCCACCGTAGCGGAGAACACTGAAGCTTTCTTT
TRBJ1-5,NA,TRBV6-2/TRBV6-3,NA,CASSYLAGREKDQPQHF,TGTGCCAGCAGTTACCTCGCGGGTAGGGAAAAGGATCAGCCCCAGCATTTT
TRBJ1-1,many,TRBV3-1,NA,CASASKRGTEAFF,TGTGCCAGCGCGTCAAAACGGGGAACTGAAGCTTTCTTT
TRBJ2-7,many,TRBV5-5,NA,CASSLPTESYEQYF,TGTGCCAGCAGCCTACCGACAGAGTCCTACGAGCAGTACTTC
TRBJ2-5,many,TRBV30,TRBD2,CASDLAGAIETQYF,TGTGCCTCCGACCTAGCGGGAGCCATAGAGACCCAGTACTTC
TRBJ1-5,many,TRBV20-1,NA,CSATPGGGQPQHF,TGCAGTGCTACCCCTGGGGGGGGTCAGCCCCAGCATTTT
TRBJ2-5,medium-sized,TRBV28,TRBD1,CASSARQGANQETQYF,TGTGCCAGCAGTGCTAGACAGGGGGCCAACCAAGAGACCCAGTACTTC
TRBJ1-2,many,TRBV2,TRBD1,CASNPGTGISNYGYTF,TGTGCCAGCAACCCCGGGACAGGGATTTCGAACTATGGCTACACCTTC
TRBJ2-2,many,TRBV6-5,NA,CASSYGGPNTGELFF,TGTGCCAGCAGTTACGGCGGACCGAACACCGGGGAGCTGTTTTTT
TRBJ2-1,many,TRBV7-2,TRBD2,CASSSLAGGIYNEQFF,TGTGCCAGCAGCTCTTTAGCGGGAGGGATCTACAATGAGCAGTTCTTC
TRBJ1-1,NA,TRBV6-5,NA,CASSYLTGFTEAFF,TGTGCCAGCAGTTATCTCACAGGGTTCACTGAAGCTTTCTTT
TRBJ2-7,many,TRBV15,NA,CATSRDISLPAEQYF,TGTGCCACCAGCAGAGATATTAGCCTCCCGGCCGAGCAGTACTTC
TRBJ1-1,many,TRBV20-1,NA,CSASRVMNTEAFF,TGCAGTGCAAGCAGGGTAATGAACACTGAAGCTTTCTTT
TRBJ2-5,medium-sized,TRBV11-2,TRBD2,CASSPGRREEGGETQYF,TGTGCCAGCAGCCCGGGGCGGCGGGAGGAGGGCGGGGAGACCCAGTACTTC
TRBJ2-7,NA,TRBV11-2,TRBD2,CASSRQLAGDEQYF,TGTGCCAGCAGCCGCCAGCTAGCGGGGGACGAGCAGTACTTC
TRBJ2-5,NA,TRBV6-1,TRBD1,CASREGQGQETQYF,TGTGCCAGCAGGGAAGGACAGGGGCAAGAGACCCAGTACTTC
TRBJ1-2,many,TRBV7-4,NA,CASSSTGTVGYTF,TGTGCCAGCAGCTCCACGGGGACCGTAGGCTACACCTTC
TRBJ2-5,many,TRBV6-5,NA,CASSYSVQETQYF,TGTGCCAGCAGTTACTCGGTTCAAGAGACCCAGTACTTC
TRBJ1-1,many,TRBV20-1,NA,CSASPGNTEAFF,TGCAGTGCTAGTCCAGGAAACACTGAAGCTTTCTTT
TRBJ2-7,many,TRBV16,NA,CASSQRWGAYYEQYF,TGTGCCAGCAGCCAAAGATGGGGTGCTTACTACGAGCAGTACTTC